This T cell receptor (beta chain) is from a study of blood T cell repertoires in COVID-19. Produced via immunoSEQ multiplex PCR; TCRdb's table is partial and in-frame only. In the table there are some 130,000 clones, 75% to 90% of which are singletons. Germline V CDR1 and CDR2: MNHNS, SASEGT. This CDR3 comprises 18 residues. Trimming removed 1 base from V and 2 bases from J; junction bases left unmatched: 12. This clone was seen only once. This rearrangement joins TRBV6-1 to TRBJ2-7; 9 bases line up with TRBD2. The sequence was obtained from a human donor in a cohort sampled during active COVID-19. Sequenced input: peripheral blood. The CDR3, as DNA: TGTGCCAGCAGTGAAGAGGGGATAGCGGGGGTCCTAGCCTACGAGCAGTACTTC. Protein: CASSEEGIAGVLAYEQYF.